Following are 13 T cell receptor beta chains from one sample sequenced in a study of blood T cell repertoires in COVID-19. The method was immunoSEQ multiplex PCR; TCRdb's version includes in-frame clones alone and lacks a portion of them. The table has 150,000 to 200,000 clones, about 93% seen once. Specimen: peripheral blood. The receptors here all came from a woman in her forties or fifties with acute or convalescent COVID-19.

This chain uses TRBV7-9 with TRBJ1-3; tentatively, D is TRBD1 (6 bases). CDR1 is SEHNR, CDR2 FQNEAQ, per germline (reference sequence). The CDR3 consists of 13 residues. V was pared by 3 bases and J by 4 bases, with 7 bases between. In nucleotides, the CDR3 is TGTGCCAGCAGCTTGGGGACAGGAAACACCATATATTTT. It translates to CASSLGTGNTIYF.

The genes are TRBV6-5 and TRBJ2-7; TRBD2 is a possible D gene (6 bases). This CDR3 has 15 residues. V was shortened by 2 bases and J by 0 bases, with 11 bases between the two germline ends. CDR1 and CDR2 (germline): MNHEY, SVGAGI. The CDR3 region is CASSYPGLSSYEQYF. CDR3 DNA: TGTGCCAGCAGTTACCCGGGACTTAGCTCCTACGAGCAGTACTTC.

This clone occurred a few times. The germline gene is not matched at one end of the junction; a read error may be the cause. J is TRBJ1-3 and V is TRBV28; no definite D call. Germline V gene data show CDR1 as MDHEN and CDR2 as SYDVKM. The CDR3 extends over 12 amino acids. The CDR3 here is CASSLSGNTIYF. The CDR3 region has the DNA TGTGCCAGCAGCTTATCGGGAAACACCATATATTTT.

The chain recombines TRBV19 with TRBJ1-1, with TRBD1 matching 7 bases. CDR1 and CDR2 from the germline V gene are LNHDA and SQIVND (reference sequence). The CDR3 is 13 amino acids. The V gene end was trimmed by 6 bases and the J gene end by 3 bases; junction bases not matched to a gene: 4. This CDR3 is CASRLTGDTEAFF. CDR3 DNA: TGTGCCAGTAGGTTAACAGGGGACACTGAAGCTTTCTTT.

The chain joins TRBV12-3 or TRBV12-4 to TRBJ2-1; D unresolved. The CDR3 loop spans 13 amino acids. The germline V and J ends were trimmed by 3 bases and 6 bases, with 9 bases remaining between them. DNA of the CDR3: TGTGCCAGCAGTTTCGATAGTGGCAATGAGCAGTTCTTC. Translating gives CASSFDSGNEQFF.

The count of this clone is one. The chain employs TRBV29-1 and TRBJ1-5, with a weak D call TRBD1 (5 bases). CDR1 SQVTM and CDR2 ANQGSEA come from the germline V gene. The CDR3 covers 14 residues. CDR3 in amino acids: CRVPRGSKDQPQHF. The CDR3 region has the DNA TGCAGGGTCCCCCGGGGGTCGAAAGATCAGCCCCAGCATTTT.

The chain combines TRBV15 with TRBJ2-2; TRBD1 agrees at 7 bases. J was trimmed by 3 bases and V by 0 bases; bases with no gene match: 7. Germline CDR1 and CDR2: LNHNV and YYDKDF (reference sequence). The CDR3 has 17 amino acids. CDR3 residues: CATSRDLGQDDTGELFF. The CDR3 DNA sequence: TGTGCCACCAGCAGAGATCTCGGACAGGATGACACCGGGGAGCTGTTTTTT.

The chain links TRBV18 to TRBJ1-2; 10 positions agree with TRBD1. CDR3 size: 17 residues. V lost 2 bases to trimming and J lost 0 bases; unmatched junction nucleotides: 6. Germline V gives CDR1 KGHSH, CDR2 LQKENI. The CDR3 DNA sequence: TGTGCCAGCTCACCATGGGACAGGGGCGCGGCTAACTATGGCTACACCTTC. This gives the protein CASSPWDRGAANYGYTF.

The chain employs TRBV27 and TRBJ1-4; 7 bases match TRBD1. CDR3 length equals 18 residues. After removal of 5 bases from V and 1 base from J, the junction contained 13 bases not matched to a gene. The germline V gene encodes CDR1 MNHEY and CDR2 SMNVEV (reference sequence). DNA for the CDR3: TGTGCCAGCAGTCCCGGCAGGGGGAGGATAAGAACTAATGAAAAACTGTTTTTT. Translated, it gives CASSPGRGRIRTNEKLFF. Filled out from reference TRBV27 and TRBJ1-4, the complete variable domain reads EAQVTQNPRYLITVTGKKLTVTCSQNMNHEYMSWYRQDPGLGLRQIYYSMNVEVTDKGDVPEGYKVSRKEKRNFPLILESPSPNQTSLYFCASSPGRGRIRTNEKLFFGSGTQLSVL.

The chain combines TRBV2 with TRBJ1-2, with a possible D match to TRBD1 (5 bases). CDR1 is SNHLY and CDR2 is FYNNEI in the germline V gene. The germline V and J ends were trimmed by 2 bases and 0 bases, with 28 bases remaining between them. The CDR3 totals 21 residues. The CDR3 loop is CASSERVNRRRPDTPNYGYTF. The DNA for the CDR3 is TGTGCCAGCAGTGAAAGAGTAAACCGACGGCGCCCGGACACCCCTAACTATGGCTACACCTTC.

J is TRBJ1-6 and V is TRBV14, with TRBD1 matching 8 bases. V dropped 5 bases and J dropped 6; count of bases not matched to a gene: 3. Looked up from germline, CDR1 is SGHDN and CDR2 is FVKESK. The CDR3 length is 14 residues. The CDR3 region is CASSFGQGNSPLHF. DNA for the CDR3: TGTGCCAGCAGCTTCGGACAGGGTAATTCACCCCTCCACTTT.

This clone has just a few counts. V gene TRBV9 combines with J gene TRBJ2-7, with D possibly TRBD1 on 6 matching bases. The CDR3 length is 13 residues. The V gene's germline CDR1 is SGDLS and CDR2 YYNGEE. V was cut by 3 bases and J by 6 bases, with 13 bases left in between. Here the CDR3 reads CASSARGTREQYF. The CDR3 DNA follows: TGTGCCAGCAGCGCCAGGGGTACGCGCGAGCAGTACTTC.

The chain links TRBV5-1 to TRBJ1-2, with 10 positions matching TRBD1. The V gene end was trimmed by 2 bases and the J gene end by 3 bases; junction bases not matched to a gene: 10. The CDR3 length is 17 residues. Germline CDR1 and CDR2: SGHRS and YFSETQ. Written as DNA, the CDR3 is TGCGCCAGCAGCTTCTCGCCCCCGGGACAGGGGTACTATGGCTACACCTTC. Translated: CASSFSPPGQGYYGYTF.